These T cell receptor beta chains were read from a single sample in a study of blood T cell repertoires in COVID-19. Sequencing was performed with immunoSEQ multiplex PCR; in TCRdb, only in-frame clones are kept and a portion is missing. The sample includes around 400,000 clones, 80% to 90% of them seen just once. Sequencing was done on a sample of peripheral blood. These receptors all come from a woman aged 55-69 years with COVID-19, enrolled during active disease. Both conserved end residues are part of each CDR3. D genes are given only for firm matches. Some rows mark clone size as missing; the rest say once, few, many or name a class of expanded clone.

>.|TRBJ2-4|15|TRBD1|TRBV19
TGTGCCAGTAGTAAAGGGACAGGGGGCAAGAACATTCAGTACTTC
CASSKGTGGKNIQYF
>.|TRBJ2-5|13|.|TRBV12-5
TGTGCTAGTGGTTCGGGTGGTCAAGAGACCCAGTACTTC
CASGSGGQETQYF
>.|TRBJ1-5|14|.|TRBV28
TGTGCCAGCAGTTTTTTTCAGGGCAATCAGCCCCAGCATTTT
CASSFFQGNQPQHF
>.|TRBJ1-4|15|TRBD1|TRBV18
TGTGCCAGCTCACCACGGGACAGAGCTTCCGCAAAACTGTTTTTT
CASSPRDRASAKLFF
>.|TRBJ1-4|12|.|TRBV7-9
TGTGCCAGCAGCCGCGGGGCTGAAAAACTGTTTTTT
CASSRGAEKLFF
>.|TRBJ1-1|13|.|TRBV7-2
TGTGCCAGCAGCTTATGGCCGAACACTGAAGCTTTCTTT
CASSLWPNTEAFF
>.|TRBJ2-7|12|.|TRBV24-1
TGTGCCACCGCCCCCCGGAGTTACGAGCAGTACTTC
CATAPRSYEQYF
>.|TRBJ1-2|15|.|TRBV6-5
TGTGCCAGCAGTTACACCGGGGGGCTGGCCTATGGCTACACCTTC
CASSYTGGLAYGYTF
>.|TRBJ2-3|15|TRBD2|TRBV5-1
TGCGCCAGCAGCTTGCAAGCGGGGGGGAGAGATACGCAGTATTTT
CASSLQAGGRDTQYF
>.|TRBJ2-3|13|.|TRBV29-1
TGCAGCGTACAGTCTGTCGAAGGAGATACGCAGTATTTT
CSVQSVEGDTQYF
>.|TRBJ2-7|12|.|TRBV28
TGTGCCATAAACACCCACCCCTACGAGCAGTACTTC
CAINTHPYEQYF
>.|TRBJ1-2|14|TRBD1|TRBV6-5
TGTGCCACCTGGTGGACAGGGGGGCATTATGGCTACACCTTC
CATWWTGGHYGYTF
>few|TRBJ1-2|12|TRBD1|TRBV3-1/TRBV3-2
TGTGCCAGCAGCCAAGCGGGACAGATCTACACCTTC
CASSQAGQIYTF
>.|TRBJ1-6|16|TRBD1|TRBV23-1
TGCGCCAGCACTCCCCCGGACAGGGCGACGCTTTCACCCCTCCACTTT
CASTPPDRATLSPLHF
>once|TRBJ1-2|14|TRBD1|TRBV5-1
TGCGCCAGCAGCCGAGGGACAGGGCAGTGGGGCTACACCTTC
CASSRGTGQWGYTF
>.|TRBJ2-3|17|TRBD2|TRBV7-2
TGTGCCAGCAGCTTATTCCCAGCGGGGGCCACCACAGATACGCAGTATTTT
CASSLFPAGATTDTQYF
>.|TRBJ1-5|14|TRBD1|TRBV2
TGTGCCAGCAGTGACAGGGGGCGGTATCAGCCCCAGCATTTT
CASSDRGRYQPQHF
>.|TRBJ2-7|15|TRBD2|TRBV5-1
TGCGCCAGCAGCTTACATAACAGCGGGGGAGGCGAGCAGTACTTC
CASSLHNSGGGEQYF
>.|TRBJ2-3|13|.|TRBV12-3/TRBV12-4
TGTGCCAGCAGTTTGCGGGGCTGGAGGAAGCAGTATTTT
CASSLRGWRKQYF
>.|TRBJ2-5|15|TRBD1|TRBV7-9
TGTGCCAGCAGGTTACAGGGGGATTTCCAAGAGACCCAGTACTTC
CASRLQGDFQETQYF
>.|TRBJ1-1|14|.|TRBV19
TGTGCCAGTAGTATGCACACAAAGAACACTGAAGCTTTCTTT
CASSMHTKNTEAFF
>.|TRBJ2-1|16|TRBD2|TRBV5-1
TGCGCCAGCAGCGAGACTAGCGGGTCTTACTACAATGAGCAGTTCTTC
CASSETSGSYYNEQFF
>.|TRBJ1-6|14|.|TRBV5-5
TGTGCCAGCAGCTTGGTACGGGATGGGTCACCCCTCCACTTT
CASSLVRDGSPLHF
>.|TRBJ1-3|14|.|TRBV3-1/TRBV3-2
TGTGCCAGCAGCCTAGGGGTCTCTGGAAACACCATATATTTT
CASSLGVSGNTIYF
>.|TRBJ2-7|14|.|TRBV7-2
TGTGCCAGCAGCTTAGGCGGGGTCAACTACGAGCAGTACTTC
CASSLGGVNYEQYF
>.|TRBJ2-4|15|TRBD1|TRBV24-1
TGTGCCACCAGCACCTCCAGGGGGCGGACGGACATTCAGTACTTC
CATSTSRGRTDIQYF
>.|TRBJ1-2|13|.|TRBV28
TGTGCCAGCAGTTTCAGGGCAAACTATGGCTACACCTTC
CASSFRANYGYTF
>.|TRBJ2-7|15|TRBD2|TRBV5-6
TGTGCCAGCAGCCTACTAGCGGGGGGCTCCTACGAGCAGTACTTC
CASSLLAGGSYEQYF
>.|TRBJ1-5|15|TRBD1|TRBV30
TGTGCCTGGACGACAGGGGGTACGCGGAATCAGCCCCAGCATTTT
CAWTTGGTRNQPQHF
>.|TRBJ2-7|15|.|TRBV7-9
TGTGCCAGCAGCGTCTATACGGACAGAGTCTACGAGCAGTACTTC
CASSVYTDRVYEQYF
>.|TRBJ2-1|15|TRBD1|TRBV6-6
TGTGCCAGCAGCACACCGGGACAGGGGGGGCGCGAGCAGTTCTTC
CASSTPGQGGREQFF
>.|TRBJ1-2|15|.|TRBV6-5
TGTGCCAGCAGACAAAACAGGAATCCTAACTATGGCTACACCTTC
CASRQNRNPNYGYTF
>.|TRBJ2-3|13|.|TRBV12-3/TRBV12-4
TGTGCCAGCAGTTTTACAATCACAGATACGCAGTATTTT
CASSFTITDTQYF
>once|TRBJ1-1|13|.|TRBV11-2
TGTGCCAGCAGCCCCACGGGGGGAATTCTAACTTTCTTT
CASSPTGGILTFF
>.|TRBJ1-6|16|.|TRBV9
TGTGCCAGCAGCGTAGCTCGTCAGGGAAAAAATTCACCCCTCCACTTT
CASSVARQGKNSPLHF
>once|TRBJ1-1|15|.|TRBV19
TGTGCCAGTAGTATAGATCGGGACTTATACACTGAAGCTTTCTTT
CASSIDRDLYTEAFF
>.|TRBJ2-7|15|.|TRBV7-9
TGTGCCAGCAGCTTAGACAGGGCCGTCCGTTACGAGCAGTACTTC
CASSLDRAVRYEQYF
>.|TRBJ1-1|16|.|TRBV5-1
TGCGCCAGCAGCTCCCAGGGCCTCCTTGCGGACACTGAAGCTTTCTTT
CASSSQGLLADTEAFF
>.|TRBJ2-3|14|.|TRBV6-5
TGTGCCACACGCATGGAGGGGATCCTCGGTACGCAGTATTTT
CATRMEGILGTQYF
>.|TRBJ1-2|16|.|TRBV19
TGTGCCAGTAGTATGGGTCCCGGGACATTACCGTATGGCTACACCTTC
CASSMGPGTLPYGYTF
>.|TRBJ1-5|14|TRBD1|TRBV19
TGTGCCAGTAGCCCCGGGACAGGCAATCAGCCCCAGCATTTT
CASSPGTGNQPQHF
>.|TRBJ2-7|14|TRBD1|TRBV10-3
TGTGCCATCAGTTCAGGACAGGGGGCCCCCGAGCAGTACTTC
CAISSGQGAPEQYF
>few|TRBJ2-2|15|TRBD1|TRBV5-4
TGTGCCAGCAGCTTCCCAGGGGGTTCCACCGGGGAGCTGTTTTTT
CASSFPGGSTGELFF
>.|TRBJ2-5|11|.|TRBV13
TGTGCCAGCAGCTTTAGAGAGACCCAGTACTTC
CASSFRETQYF
>.|TRBJ1-1|15|.|TRBV5-4
TGTGCCAGCAGCTTGGATGGAGGGACGGGCACTGAAGCTTTCTTT
CASSLDGGTGTEAFF
>.|TRBJ2-1|15|TRBD1|TRBV9
TGTGCCAGCAGCGCCGGGACAGGGACCTACAATGAGCAGTTCTTC
CASSAGTGTYNEQFF
>.|TRBJ2-7|11|.|TRBV28
TGTGCCAGCGCCCTTACAGCCGAGCAGTACTTC
CASALTAEQYF
>.|TRBJ1-1|12|.|TRBV2
TGTGCCAGCCGACGGGATTACACTGAAGCTTTCTTT
CASRRDYTEAFF
>.|TRBJ1-3|14|TRBD1|TRBV6-5
TGTGCCAGCAGTCCACAGGGGGCAGGAAACACCATATATTTT
CASSPQGAGNTIYF
>.|TRBJ1-1|15|.|TRBV7-3
TGTGCCAGCAGCTTACGACCACAGGGGAACACTGAAGCTTTCTTT
CASSLRPQGNTEAFF